Listed below are T cell receptor beta chains from one sample, sequenced in a study of T-cell reconstitution after alpha-beta-depleted transplantation in children. Via MiXCR, TCRdb re-called the PCR reads, giving one row per CDR3 protein. Of 350,000 to 500,000 distinct CDR3 sequences in the sample, approximately 42% were seen once. Sequences were derived from PBMCs, sampled before TCRalphabeta/CD19-depleted stem cell transplant. Receptors were obtained from a girl aged 2 to 9 with aplastic anemia, due to receive a stem cell transplant. The CDR3 runs from the conserved cysteine through the conserved F or W. The D gene is left open where the match is weak. Rows may omit the clone size; those that give it use once, few, many or a size class.

v_call	d_call	clone_size	j_call	cdr3_aa	cdr3_nt
TRBV29-1	TRBD1	-	TRBJ2-5	CSVEGTGLGTQYF	TGCAGCGTTGAGGGGACAGGCCTGGGGACCCAGTACTTC
TRBV20-1	-	-	TRBJ1-1	CSAPPPGMNTEAFF	TGCAGTGCTCCCCCCCCCGGAATGAACACTGAAGCTTTCTTT
TRBV20-1	-	-	TRBJ1-1	CSARVGERETEAFF	TGCAGTGCTAGAGTGGGGGAGAGGGAGACTGAAGCTTTCTTT
TRBV5-6	-	many	TRBJ2-4	CASSFRGAVNIQYF	TGTGCCAGCAGCTTTAGGGGGGCAGTTAACATTCAGTACTTC
TRBV5-1	-	-	TRBJ2-7	CASERSSRGF	TGCGCCAGCGAGAGGAGTAGCCGGGGTTTC
TRBV27	-	-	TRBJ2-7	CASSLIANYEQYF	TGTGCCAGCAGTTTAATTGCCAACTACGAGCAGTACTTC
TRBV7-8	TRBD2	-	TRBJ2-3	CASSFAGGISTDTQYF	TGTGCCAGCAGCTTTGCGGGAGGTATTAGCACAGATACGCAGTATTTT
TRBV19	-	few	TRBJ2-6	CASTPTGGSGANVLTF	TGTGCCAGTACTCCTACGGGCGGCTCTGGGGCCAACGTCCTGACTTTC
TRBV20-1	-	-	TRBJ1-1	CSARDSGPQAFF	TGCAGTGCTAGAGATTCAGGCCCCCAAGCTTTCTTT
TRBV20-1	-	many	TRBJ2-1	CSAPGQNNEQFF	TGCAGTGCTCCTGGACAGAACAATGAGCAGTTCTTC
TRBV6-1	TRBD1	-	TRBJ1-3	CASRLTGAGNSIYF	TGTGCCAGCAGACTGACAGGGGCTGGAAACAGCATATATTTT
TRBV5-1	TRBD1	-	TRBJ2-7	CASSLLGTGFYEQYF	TGCGCCAGCAGCTTGTTGGGGACAGGGTTCTACGAGCAGTACTTC
TRBV4-1	-	many	TRBJ2-5	CASSPGPGWETQYF	TGCGCCAGCAGCCCGGGACCCGGCTGGGAGACCCAGTACTTC
TRBV20-1	TRBD2	-	TRBJ2-1	CSASPGTSGSRTTNEQFF	TGCAGTGCTAGTCCCGGGACTAGCGGGAGTAGGACTACCAATGAGCAGTTCTTC
TRBV19	-	few	TRBJ1-5	CASSMTAHSNQPQHF	TGTGCCAGTAGTATGACTGCTCATAGCAATCAGCCCCAGCATTTT
TRBV7-6	-	few	TRBJ1-2	CASSLIGGAMDGYTF	TGTGCCAGCAGCTTAATCGGGGGCGCGATGGATGGCTACACCTTC
TRBV10-2	-	few	TRBJ1-1	CASSENSWNTEAFF	TGCGCCAGCAGTGAGAACAGTTGGAACACTGAAGCTTTCTTT
TRBV7-2	-	few	TRBJ1-1	CASSSFVGNTEAFF	TGTGCCAGCAGCTCCTTCGTCGGGAACACTGAAGCTTTCTTT
TRBV20-1	-	-	TRBJ1-2	CSARAGDYGYTF	TGCAGTGCTAGGGCAGGGGACTATGGCTACACCTTC
TRBV5-6	-	-	TRBJ2-7	CASSLVSGGTYEQYF	TGTGCCAGCAGCTTGGTGTCAGGGGGGACCTACGAGCAGTACTTC
TRBV7-2	-	few	TRBJ1-4	CASSSPGGGEKLFF	TGTGCCAGCAGCTCCCCAGGAGGGGGTGAAAAACTGTTTTTT
TRBV11-2	-	-	TRBJ1-2	CASSLGLPQDSLAYGYTF	TGTGCCAGCAGCTTGGGGTTACCCCAGGACAGCCTAGCCTATGGCTACACCTTC